These 4 T cell receptor beta chains came from one sample sequenced in a study of cytomegalovirus exposure and HLA in healthy donors listed by TCRdb under 2017. Library preparation was by the immunoSEQ multiplex PCR assay. For the multiplex PCR, a mixture combining 60 forward primers for TCR Vbeta segments and 13 reverse primers for TCR Jbeta segments was used. Drawn from immuneACCESS, this table holds only the in-frame rearrangements with V and J called that TCRdb kept. Clones are partly lost; checked studies trace under half to an unresolved V gene and leave the rest unexplained. This sample comprises 90,000 to 130,000 clones, about 86% of them detected only once. The ten largest make up 1.5% to 2% of the sample. Material for sequencing was PBMCs. The receptors originated from a man aged 40-49 years in good health and CMV-seronegative.

The chain uses TRBV27 and TRBJ1-1, with 7 positions matching TRBD1. The CDR3 sequence is 14 residues long. Germline loops: CDR1 MNHEY, CDR2 SMNVEV (reference sequence). V gave up 7 bases and J gave up 3 bases; unmatched junction bases: 8. CDR3 amino acids: CASTQGDRDTEAFF. DNA of the CDR3: TGTGCCAGCACGCAGGGGGATCGTGACACTGAAGCTTTCTTT.

The CDR3 nucleotides are TGCGCCAGCAGCTTGGCCTTTTCAGGGCGAGCCAGCTCCTACAATGAGCAGTTCTTC. Protein product: CASSLAFSGRASSYNEQFF. The chain uses TRBV5-1 and TRBJ2-1; possible D gene TRBD1, 5 bases. CDR1 and CDR2 (germline): SGHRS, YFSETQ. CDR3 length: 19 amino acids. Between the trimmed V and J ends, which lost 0 bases and 0 bases, there was a span of 19 bases.

The CDR3 spells CASSPGLAADTQYF. The CDR3 DNA is TGTGCCAGCAGCCCCGGACTAGCGGCAGATACGCAGTATTTT. This chain links TRBV7-3 with TRBJ2-3, with TRBD2 matching 10 bases. The CDR3 consists of 14 residues. Germline assignment: CDR1 SGHTA and CDR2 FQGTGA. Trimming removed 5 bases from V and 4 bases from J; junction bases left unmatched: 3. The full variable domain, completed using reference TRBV7-3 and TRBJ2-3, is GAGVSQTPSNKVTEKGKYVELRCDPISGHTALYWYRQSLGQGPEFLIYFQGTGAADDSGLPNDRFFAVRPEGSVSTLKIQRTERGDSAVYLCASSPGLAADTQYFGPGTRLTVL.

This clone was found a few times. The chain joins TRBV2 to TRBJ2-1; TRBD2 agrees at 9 bases. Germline loops: CDR1 SNHLY, CDR2 FYNNEI. V dropped 3 bases and J dropped 1; count of bases not matched to a gene: 4. The CDR3 is made up of 16 amino acids. CDR3 bases: TGTGCCAGCAGTGAGGGGCGGGGGGGATCCTACAATGAGCAGTTCTTC. Translated: CASSEGRGGSYNEQFF.